This entry is about one T cell receptor beta chain. The sample is drawn from a study of shared T cell receptors in the human thymus. Assay used: immunoSEQ multiplex PCR; TCRdb lists only in-frame clones, some missing. The sample holds about 400,000 clones, roughly 94% seen once. Material: thymocytes. The sequence was obtained from a human donor.

In DNA form, the CDR3 reads TGTGCTGAGGAGGTTAATGAGCAGTTCTTC. Its protein is CAEEVNEQFF. The J gene is TRBJ2-1, the V gene TRBV7-4; maybe TRBD2 (5 bases). Germline loops: CDR1 SGHVT, CDR2 SQSDAQ. The CDR3 runs to 10 residues. The full variable domain, completed using reference TRBV7-4 and TRBJ2-1, is GAGVSQSPRYKVAKRGRDVALRCDSISGHVTLYWYRQTLGQGSEVLTYSQSDAQRDKSGRPSGRFSAERPERSVSTLKIQRTEQGDSAVYLCAEEVNEQFFGPGTRLTVL.